This is a list of T cell receptor beta chains from one sample in a study of T cell responses to AZD1222 COVID-19 vaccine. Repertoires were generated with immunoSEQ multiplex PCR, while TCRdb's copy carries only in-frame clones and drops some. The sample consists of about 85,000 clones, about 90% of them appearing once. This material consisted of peripheral blood, taken on day 0 of AZD1222 vaccination. Source of these receptors: an adult in good health. Each CDR3 is given with its conserved first and last residue. Fields, in order: D gene, J gene, clone size, V gene, CDR3 DNA, CDR3 protein. D genes are given only for firm matches. Clone sizes are given selectively: once, few, many, or a class where the clone is expanded.

D: .
J: TRBJ1-6
size: .
V: TRBV15
DNA: TGTGCCACCAGCCCAAGCCCCGGGACCCTTAATTCACCCCTCCACTTT
CDR3: CATSPSPGTLNSPLHF

D: .
J: TRBJ1-1
size: .
V: TRBV10-1
DNA: TGCGCCAGCAGTAGTGGGTCCTTCAACACTGAAGCTTTCTTT
CDR3: CASSSGSFNTEAFF

D: .
J: TRBJ2-7
size: .
V: TRBV29-1
DNA: TGCAGCGTTCGGAAGCCGTCCTACGAGCAGTACTTC
CDR3: CSVRKPSYEQYF

D: .
J: TRBJ1-4
size: once
V: TRBV5-6
DNA: TGTGCCAGCAGCTCCCCCAGGTGGGGGGGCGACGAAAAACTGTTTTTT
CDR3: CASSSPRWGGDEKLFF

D: .
J: TRBJ1-4
size: .
V: TRBV5-1
DNA: TGCGCCAGCAGCAGGACGGACGGAACTAATGAAAAACTGTTTTTT
CDR3: CASSRTDGTNEKLFF

D: .
J: TRBJ1-4
size: few
V: TRBV19
DNA: TGTGCCAGTAGTATACCGACAGCAACTAATGAAAAACTGTTTTTT
CDR3: CASSIPTATNEKLFF

D: .
J: TRBJ1-6
size: .
V: TRBV15
DNA: TGTGCCACCAGCAGAGAAGGGGTTCGTAATTCACCCCTCCACTTT
CDR3: CATSREGVRNSPLHF

D: TRBD1
J: TRBJ1-1
size: .
V: TRBV5-6
DNA: TGTGCCAGCAGCTATATAGGGACAGGGAGGACTGAAGCTTTCTTT
CDR3: CASSYIGTGRTEAFF

D: TRBD1
J: TRBJ1-2
size: .
V: TRBV19
DNA: TGTGCCAGTAGTACACGACAGGGCGGCAATATCAATCATTATGGCTACACCTTC
CDR3: CASSTRQGGNINHYGYTF

D: TRBD1
J: TRBJ2-3
size: .
V: TRBV5-1
DNA: TGCGCCAGCATGGGACAGAACACAGATACGCAGTATTTT
CDR3: CASMGQNTDTQYF

D: .
J: TRBJ1-5
size: few
V: TRBV3-1/TRBV3-2
DNA: TGTGCCAGCAGCCAAGGAGGTAGCAATCAGCCCCAGCATTTT
CDR3: CASSQGGSNQPQHF

D: .
J: TRBJ2-3
size: .
V: TRBV2
DNA: TGTGCCAGCAGTGAACCTGATACGCAGTATTTT
CDR3: CASSEPDTQYF